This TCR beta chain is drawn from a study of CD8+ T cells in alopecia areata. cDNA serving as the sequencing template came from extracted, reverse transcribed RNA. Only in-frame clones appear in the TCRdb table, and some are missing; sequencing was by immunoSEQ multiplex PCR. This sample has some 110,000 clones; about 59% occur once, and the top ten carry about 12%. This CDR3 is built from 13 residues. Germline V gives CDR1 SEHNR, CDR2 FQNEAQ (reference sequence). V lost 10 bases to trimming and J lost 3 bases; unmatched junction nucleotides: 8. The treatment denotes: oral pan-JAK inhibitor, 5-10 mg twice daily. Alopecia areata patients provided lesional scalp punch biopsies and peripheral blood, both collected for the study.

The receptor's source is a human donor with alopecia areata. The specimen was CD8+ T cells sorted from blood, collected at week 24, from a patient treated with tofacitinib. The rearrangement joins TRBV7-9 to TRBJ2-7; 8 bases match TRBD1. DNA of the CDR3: TGTGCCACGGTATCCGGGACAGGCTACGAGCAGTACTTC. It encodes CATVSGTGYEQYF.